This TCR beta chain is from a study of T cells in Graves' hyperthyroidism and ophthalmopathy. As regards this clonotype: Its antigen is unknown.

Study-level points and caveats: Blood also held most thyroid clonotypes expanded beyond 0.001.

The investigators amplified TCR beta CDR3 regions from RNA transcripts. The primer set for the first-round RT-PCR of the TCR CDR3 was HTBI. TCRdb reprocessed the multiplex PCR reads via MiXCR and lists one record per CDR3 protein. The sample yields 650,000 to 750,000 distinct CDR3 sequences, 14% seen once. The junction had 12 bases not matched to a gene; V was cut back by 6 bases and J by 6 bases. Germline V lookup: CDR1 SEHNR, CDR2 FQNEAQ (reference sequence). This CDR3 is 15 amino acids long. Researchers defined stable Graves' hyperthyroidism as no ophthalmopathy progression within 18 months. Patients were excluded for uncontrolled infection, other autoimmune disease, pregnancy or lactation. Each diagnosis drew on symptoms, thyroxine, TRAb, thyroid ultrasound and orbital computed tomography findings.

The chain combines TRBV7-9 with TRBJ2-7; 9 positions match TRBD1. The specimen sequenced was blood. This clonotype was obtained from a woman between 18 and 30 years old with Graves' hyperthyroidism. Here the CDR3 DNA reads TGTGCCAGCAGTCCCCCGGGACAGGGATTTTCCGAGCAGTACTTC. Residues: CASSPPGQGFSEQYF.